These T cell receptor beta chains were read from a single sample in a study of radiation and T cells in renal cell carcinoma. TCRdb's table, derived via immunoSEQ multiplex PCR, lists solely in-frame clones and lacks some. The table includes 150,000 or so clones, around 89% detected once. Sequenced material: blood, taken from a patient whose treatment included radiotherapy and nephrectomy. The receptor set was obtained from a woman between 65 and 79 years old with renal cell carcinoma. Both conserved end residues are trimmed from each CDR3.

j_call v_call cdr3_aa
TRBJ2-2 TRBV6-1 ASRGQGAATGELF
TRBJ2-7 TRBV7-2 ASTSGGEQY
TRBJ2-1 TRBV7-9 ASSGDQGYNEQF
TRBJ1-5 TRBV5-8 ASSRGRSNQPQH
TRBJ2-1 TRBV7-8 ASSLGGQGYNEQF
TRBJ1-1 TRBV30 AWNTGFGTEAF
TRBJ1-2 TRBV5-1 ASSASLGGSYGYT
TRBJ2-7 TRBV19 ASSIAGDEQY
TRBJ1-4 TRBV6-1 ASSGRAPGLATNEKLF
TRBJ1-3 TRBV5-1 ASSLRPGQGTGNTIY
TRBJ1-4 TRBV30 AWGREGKLF
TRBJ2-5 TRBV7-9 ASSLVSQRDWGAQETQY
TRBJ2-7 TRBV5-1 ASSLEGSYEQY
TRBJ2-7 TRBV4-3 ASSQETGIDYEQY
TRBJ2-5 TRBV25-1 ASSEGETQY
TRBJ1-1 TRBV2 ASSEDLDTEAF
TRBJ2-2 TRBV4-3 ASSQGARGPGELF
TRBJ2-2 TRBV15 ATSTGGFTGELF
TRBJ1-6 TRBV19 ASSRVRQGDSPLH
TRBJ2-2 TRBV11-3 ASSPPDRGHTGELF
TRBJ1-3 TRBV7-6 ASSLAGSSSGNTIY
TRBJ1-1 TRBV19 ASSIGWDGNTEAF
TRBJ2-1 TRBV5-4 ASRERGVDEQF
TRBJ1-3 TRBV4-2 ASSQRQGNTIY
TRBJ1-1 TRBV19 ASSPRQGAQDTEAF
TRBJ2-7 TRBV7-2 ASSLGQGLYEQY
TRBJ2-7 TRBV5-1 ASSPGTSTREQY
TRBJ1-2 TRBV30 AWSARLGTDGYT
TRBJ2-2 TRBV5-1 ASSQQQGPGELF
TRBJ2-2 TRBV5-4 ASSLPGTSVWTGELF
TRBJ2-7 TRBV5-1 ASSPAGPYEQY
TRBJ1-6 TRBV30 AWSVTQGSSPLH
TRBJ2-1 TRBV29-1 SVDRPGITLGLYNEQF
TRBJ1-2 TRBV7-2 ASSLDRVLYGYT
TRBJ2-1 TRBV7-9 ASSFRGLAYNEQF
TRBJ1-5 TRBV21-1 ASSPSRGTGEYSNQPQH
TRBJ1-5 TRBV5-8 ASSLEVASNQPQH
TRBJ1-1 TRBV6-1 ASKDAARGTEAF
TRBJ2-1 TRBV5-4 ASSHPDYHNEQF
TRBJ1-1 TRBV6-1 ASSAVGGNTEAF
TRBJ2-5 TRBV9 ASSVASGGPKTQY
TRBJ1-6 TRBV19 ASTSGASNSPLH
TRBJ2-4 TRBV28 ASSFLGLSILGKNIQY
TRBJ2-3 TRBV6-1 ASSEGSTSTQY
TRBJ2-3 TRBV5-1 ASSHPGSRRTDTQY
TRBJ2-3 TRBV5-1 ASSLAGGLATDTQY
TRBJ2-7 TRBV5-1 ASSLEAAEQY